The clone carrying this TCR beta chain was detected a few times. Its specificity is unknown. The data originate from a study of beta chain features in type 1 diabetes. Study-wide results and limits: Any HLA effect on TCRB rearrangement was left unresolved by small sub-analyses.

The CDR3 is 11 amino acids. Germline CDR1 GTSNPN, CDR2 SVGIG (reference sequence). V lost 0 bases, J lost 12 bases, and 12 bases lay in between. TCRB transcripts that were expressed got sequenced, as all of the isolated RNA had been reverse transcribed. Profiling relied on immunoSEQ multiplex PCR, and the TCRdb table lists in-frame clones only, not all of them. The table lists about 450,000 clones, roughly 10% of them singletons, with roughly 0.046% in the top ten. Source material: naive CD4+ T cells from blood. The rearrangement uses TRBV30 and TRBJ2-7, with D possibly matching TRBD2 (5 bases). The source is a woman younger than 35 in good health. CDR3 nucleotide sequence: TGTGCCTGGAGTGTACGGGCTAGCCGGTACTTC. This translates into CAWSVRASRYF.